Following are 22 T cell receptor beta chains from one sample sequenced in a study of shared clonotypes between healthy human individuals. Measured with immunoSEQ multiplex PCR; TCRdb has only the in-frame clones, and not every one. The table includes 2 million to 2.5 million clones, 85% to 95% detected once. The sample consisted of naive CD4+ T cells from PBMCs. Subset defined: CD45RA+ positively selected. The receptors stem from a man between 18 and 29 years old in good health. Some clones in this sample may be carry-over from other donors' samples.

The V call is TRBV29-1, the J call TRBJ2-6; a weak D match, TRBD2 (6 bases). Germline CDR1 reads SQVTM; CDR2 reads ANQGSEA. Trimming took off 8 bases at V and 0 bases at J, with 14 bases between the two ends. The CDR3 contains 15 residues. The CDR3 nucleotides are TGCAGCATCGGGACTTGGAGCTCTGGGGCCAACGTCCTGACTTTC. As protein: CSIGTWSSGANVLTF.

The V gene is TRBV7-8, the J gene TRBJ1-5, with 9 bases identical to TRBD1. After removal of 5 bases from V and 1 base from J, the junction contained 9 bases not matched to a gene. This CDR3 has 17 amino acids. Looked up from germline, CDR1 is SGHVS and CDR2 is FQNEAQ. CDR3: CASSLGTGTRSNQPQHF. CDR3 sequence (DNA): TGTGCCAGCAGCCTCGGGACAGGGACGAGGAGCAATCAGCCCCAGCATTTT.

The rearrangement links TRBV9 to TRBJ1-3; D is unclear. The CDR3 length is 14 residues. CDR1 is SGDLS and CDR2 is YYNGEE in the germline V gene. Trimming took 4 bases from V and 4 from J, leaving 12 bases between them. The CDR3 region has the DNA TGTGCCAGCAGCCCCCGGACTGGGGGAAACACCATATATTTT. Its translation: CASSPRTGGNTIYF.

The rearrangement joins TRBV5-1 to TRBJ1-1, with 10 bases aligning to TRBD1. CDR1 is SGHRS and CDR2 is YFSETQ in the germline V gene. CDR3 length equals 15 residues. V lost 4 bases, J lost 0 bases, and 3 bases stayed unmatched. As DNA, the CDR3 is TGCGCCAGCAGCGGTGGACAGGGGGTGAACACTGAAGCTTTCTTT. Translation: CASSGGQGVNTEAFF.

In its sample, this clone was seen once. This chain uses TRBV4-2 with TRBJ2-5; 12 positions agree with TRBD1. The CDR3 loop spans 15 amino acids. J gave up 3 bases and V 4 bases, and 3 bases lay outside the gene matches. Germline V gives CDR1 LGHNA, CDR2 YNFKEQ. CDR3 protein: CASSLGTGGKETQYF. CDR3 coding DNA: TGTGCCAGCAGCCTAGGGACAGGGGGCAAAGAGACCCAGTACTTC.

The gene calls are TRBV28 and TRBJ1-2; no reliable D call. Germline V gene data show CDR1 as MDHEN and CDR2 as SYDVKM. The V gene lost 4 bases and the J gene lost 4 bases, with 16 bases spanning the gap. This CDR3 is built from 15 residues. DNA of the CDR3: TGTGCCAGCAGTTCCCCTCGAGGACTCTCCTATGGCTACACCTTC. This translates into CASSSPRGLSYGYTF.

The chain recombines TRBV18 with TRBJ1-3, with D possibly TRBD1 on 5 matching bases. CDR1 KGHSH and CDR2 LQKENI come from the germline V gene. V gave up 6 bases and J gave up 2 bases, with 11 bases separating them. The CDR3 is 14 residues long. The CDR3 bases are TGTGCCAGCTCTCGCGGGGGAGCTGGAAACACCATATATTTT. Protein sequence: CASSRGGAGNTIYF. Supplemented by reference TRBV18 and TRBJ1-3, the full variable domain reads NAGVMQNPRHLVRRRGQEARLRCSPMKGHSHVYWYRQLPEEGLKFMVYLQKENIIDESGMPKERFSAEFPKEGPSILRIQQVVRGDSAAYFCASSRGGAGNTIYFGEGSWLTVV.

In its sample, this clone was seen once. This chain joins TRBV27 and TRBJ2-2; TRBD1 matches at 10 bases. Trimming removed 6 bases from V and 8 bases from J; junction bases left unmatched: 3. Germline V gene data show CDR1 as MNHEY and CDR2 as SMNVEV (reference sequence). The CDR3 is 13 residues long. The CDR3 nucleotides read TGTGCCAGCAGGGGACAGGGGAGAGGGGAGCTGTTTTTT. It encodes CASRGQGRGELFF.

This clone has just one count. The identical CDR3 is also encoded by other nucleotide sequences in the sample. The rearrangement joins TRBV5-1 to TRBJ2-5; TRBD2 matches at 10 bases. The germline V gene has CDR1 SGHRS and CDR2 YFSETQ. V lost 2 bases and J lost 1; bases outside the gene matches: 2. This CDR3 has 15 amino acids. CDR3 bases: TGCGCCAGCAGCTTCCTAGCGGGAGCCCAAGAGACCCAGTACTTC. Encoded protein: CASSFLAGAQETQYF.

The chain carries TRBV7-2 and TRBJ2-7, with TRBD2 matching 11 bases. V shed 2 bases and J 3 bases; nucleotides not matched to a gene: 12. CDR1 SGHTA and CDR2 FQGNSA come from the germline V gene. The CDR3 covers 18 residues. The CDR3 DNA is TGTGCCAGCAGCTTACCCTTAGCGGGAGGGCGGAAGTACTACGAGCAGTACTTC. This sequence encodes CASSLPLAGGRKYYEQYF. Full variable domain (missing parts from reference TRBV7-2 and TRBJ2-7): GAGVSQSPSNKVTEKGKDVELRCDPISGHTALYWYRQSLGQGLEFLIYFQGNSAPDKSGLPSDRFSAERTGGSVSTLTIQRTQQEDSAVYLCASSLPLAGGRKYYEQYFGPGTRLTVT.

The CDR3 sequence: CASSPQGGSLYTGELFF. The CDR3 DNA sequence: TGTGCCAGCAGCCCCCAAGGAGGGAGTCTATACACCGGGGAGCTGTTTTTT. This chain joins TRBV9 and TRBJ2-2; tentatively, D is TRBD2 (6 bases). Germline CDR1 SGDLS, CDR2 YYNGEE. Trimming stripped 4 bases from V and 3 bases from J, with 19 bases between. The CDR3 runs 17 residues. The whole variable domain, filled in from reference TRBV9 and TRBJ2-2, reads DSGVTQTPKHLITATGQRVTLRCSPRSGDLSVYWYQQSLDQGLQFLIQYYNGEERAKGNILERFSAQQFPDLHSELNLSSLELGDSALYFCASSPQGGSLYTGELFFGEGSRLTVL.

The gene calls are TRBV7-2 and TRBJ2-7, with a tentative D call TRBD2 (6 bases). Trimming removed 4 bases from V and 5 bases from J, with 18 bases in between. Germline V gene lookup returns CDR1 SGHTA and CDR2 FQGNSA. The CDR3 totals 15 residues. CDR3 in amino acids: CASSSPTRRPHEQYF. The CDR3 DNA sequence: TGTGCCAGCAGCTCCCCGACTAGACGGCCCCACGAGCAGTACTTC.

The chain employs TRBV4-1 and TRBJ2-5; 7 bases align to TRBD2. V lost 6 bases to trimming and J lost 5 bases; unmatched junction nucleotides: 21. Per germline, CDR1 MGHRA and CDR2 YSYEKL. The CDR3 is made up of 18 amino acids. In DNA, the CDR3 is TGCGCCAGCAGACTCGTTCTTACGCGGGAGAGTGGGTTGGAGACCCAGTACTTC. Its protein is CASRLVLTRESGLETQYF.

The J gene is TRBJ1-2, the V gene TRBV10-3; 8 bases agree with TRBD1. This CDR3 is built from 14 residues. Per the germline V gene, CDR1 is ENHRY and CDR2 is SYGVKD. J lost 4 bases, V lost 2 bases, and 3 bases had no gene match. This CDR3 is CAISETGGTYGYTF. DNA for the CDR3: TGTGCCATCAGTGAGACAGGGGGGACCTATGGCTACACCTTC.

The chain carries TRBV29-1 and TRBJ1-1, with D possibly matching TRBD1 (6 bases). Trimming cost V 8 bases and J 3 bases, with 13 bases left between them. CDR1 is SQVTM, CDR2 ANQGSEA, per germline. The CDR3 consists of 12 residues. CDR3 residues: CSHSNRDTEAFF. The CDR3 coding sequence is TGCAGCCATTCCAACAGGGACACTGAAGCTTTCTTT.

This chain links TRBV7-9 with TRBJ2-1, with 8 bases fitting TRBD2. V gave up 3 bases and J gave up 9 bases; unmatched junction bases: 10. The CDR3 loop spans 15 amino acids. Germline assignment: CDR1 SEHNR and CDR2 FQNEAQ (reference sequence). CDR3 in amino acids: CASSFIREGRGEQFF. The CDR3 DNA follows: TGTGCCAGCAGCTTTATCCGGGAGGGCCGCGGTGAGCAGTTCTTC.

This clone was seen only once. V and J are TRBV25-1 and TRBJ2-3, with D hard to call. The V end was cut by 5 bases, the J end by 6 bases, with 12 bases between. Germline V lookup: CDR1 MGHDK, CDR2 SYGVNS. This CDR3 spans 13 amino acids. The CDR3, as DNA: TGTGCCAGCAGTCACAGTCAGGAGGATACGCAGTATTTT. This translates into CASSHSQEDTQYF. The full variable domain, rest sourced from reference TRBV25-1 and TRBJ2-3, is EADIYQTPRYLVIGTGKKITLECSQTMGHDKMYWYQQDPGMELHLIHYSYGVNSTEKGDLSSESTVSRIRTEHFPLTLESARPSHTSQYLCASSHSQEDTQYFGPGTRLTVL.

This rearrangement joins TRBV28 to TRBJ1-2, with D tentatively TRBD1 (6 bases). V lost 10 bases and J 5 bases, leaving 17 bases between the germline ends. CDR3 length: 13 residues. Germline-derived CDR1 and CDR2 are MDHEN and SYDVKM. This chain's CDR3 is CATLHGTHYGYTF. The CDR3 DNA is TGTGCCACCCTACACGGGACACATTATGGCTACACCTTC.

This chain links TRBV7-2 with TRBJ1-5, with D unclear. Germline CDR1 and CDR2: SGHTA and FQGNSA. Between the trimmed V and J ends, which lost 5 bases and 7 bases, there was a span of 12 bases. The CDR3 has 13 amino acids. The CDR3 sequence: CASSPSLEQPQHF. The CDR3, as DNA: TGTGCCAGCAGCCCAAGTCTAGAACAGCCCCAGCATTTT.

This clone was found once. The chain is built from TRBV9 and TRBJ2-7; possibly TRBD2 for D (6 bases). CDR3 size: 15 residues. Deletions cut 1 base from V and 3 bases from J, with 14 bases between. Germline values: CDR1 SGDLS, CDR2 YYNGEE. The CDR3 loop is CASSVSEGGFYEQYF. The CDR3 DNA follows: TGTGCCAGCAGCGTATCGGAGGGAGGTTTCTACGAGCAGTACTTC.

The sample holds one count of this clone. The chain recombines TRBV9 with TRBJ2-2; 11 bases match TRBD2. The CDR3 runs to 16 residues. V shed 3 bases, J shed 8 bases, and the junction held 9 bases outside the gene matches. From germline, CDR1 is SGDLS and CDR2 YYNGEE. CDR3 nucleotide sequence: TGTGCCAGCAGCGCAGGGACTAGCGGCAGGTGGGGGGAGCTGTTTTTT. Protein sequence: CASSAGTSGRWGELFF. The variable domain in full, with the rest retrieved from reference TRBV9 and TRBJ2-2, is DSGVTQTPKHLITATGQRVTLRCSPRSGDLSVYWYQQSLDQGLQFLIQYYNGEERAKGNILERFSAQQFPDLHSELNLSSLELGDSALYFCASSAGTSGRWGELFFGEGSRLTVL.

The chain employs TRBV28 and TRBJ1-2; no firm D call. CDR3 length: 12 residues. Deletions cut 6 bases from V and 5 bases from J, with 10 bases between. The germline CDR1 and CDR2 sequences are MDHEN and SYDVKM. CDR3 in DNA: TGTGCCAGCAGGCCCGATGTTTATGGCTACACCTTC. Translation: CASRPDVYGYTF.